Following are 9 T cell receptor beta chains from one sample sequenced in a study of identical twins. From the 5' RACE reads, TCRdb called clonotypes with MiXCR, one entry per CDR3 protein. The table lists roughly 700,000 distinct CDR3 sequences, 8.6% of them singletons. These data were also filed under a second study, of yellow fever vaccine responses in identical twins.

The material sequenced was PBMCs. The receptors come from a woman aged 18-29 years in good health.

This clonotype came up a few times. The chain has TRBV5-1 and TRBJ1-2; TRBD1 aligns across 8 bases. CDR1 is SGHRS and CDR2 is YFSETQ in the germline V gene. Germline trimming cut 4 bases from V and 6 bases from J; bases unmatched to any gene: 14. The length of the CDR3 is 16 residues. The CDR3 nucleotides are TGCGCCAGCAGCCATAATGGACAGGGTACGGTGAATGGCTACACCTTC. It encodes CASSHNGQGTVNGYTF.

The chain is built from TRBV6-2 or TRBV6-3 and TRBJ2-7, with D maybe TRBD1 (6 bases). There are 15 residues in the CDR3. Germline V lookup: CDR1 MNHEY, CDR2 SVGEGT. Trimming removed 4 bases from V and 0 bases from J, with 13 bases in between. The CDR3 DNA sequence: TGTGCCAGCAGTTCCCAGACAGGAAACTCCTACGAGCAGTACTTC. Translating gives CASSSQTGNSYEQYF.

This sequence joins TRBV10-3 and TRBJ1-2; 7 bases are a match to TRBD1. J gave up 7 bases and V 10 bases, and 6 bases lay outside the gene matches. The CDR3 extends over 11 amino acids. Germline CDR1 is ENHRY and CDR2 is SYGVKD. The CDR3 region has the DNA TGTGCCAGCGGACAGGCGGTTGGCTACACCTTC. Protein: CASGQAVGYTF.

This clonotype appeared many times. The rearrangement links TRBV5-1 to TRBJ2-7; possible D gene TRBD2, 5 bases. The CDR3 extends over 15 amino acids. Between the trimmed V and J ends, which lost 2 bases and 5 bases, there was a span of 17 bases. From germline, CDR1 is SGHRS and CDR2 YFSETQ. CDR3 sequence reads: CASSFYGAGIDEQYF. DNA for the CDR3: TGCGCCAGCAGCTTTTACGGAGCCGGGATTGACGAGCAGTACTTC.

The rearrangement links TRBV5-6 to TRBJ2-4, with 12 bases matching TRBD2. CDR3 length: 21 residues. Germline V gene lookup returns CDR1 SGHDT and CDR2 YYEEEE. With V trimmed by 1 base and J by 6 bases, 20 bases remained unmatched. CDR3 residues: CASSLYWQTSGSVPTINIQYF. The CDR3 nucleotides are TGTGCCAGCAGCTTGTACTGGCAGACTAGCGGGAGTGTCCCGACCATAAACATTCAGTACTTC.

The chain combines TRBV4-3 with TRBJ2-3; 10 bases align to TRBD2. J lost 5 bases, V lost 0 bases, and 11 bases had no gene match. Germline CDR1 and CDR2: LGHNA and YSLEER. This CDR3 spans 18 amino acids. The CDR3 region has the DNA TGCGCCAGCAGCCAAGAAGGGCTAGCGGGAGTCGGAGGAGATACGCAGTATTTT. This sequence encodes CASSQEGLAGVGGDTQYF.

Many counts were recorded for this clonotype. The V call is TRBV6-1, the J call TRBJ2-1; 10 nucleotides agree with TRBD1. The CDR3 spans 14 residues. Germline V gives CDR1 MNHNS, CDR2 SASEGT. J was trimmed by 8 bases and V by 5 bases; bases with no gene match: 6. For the CDR3, the DNA is TGTGCCAGCAGTCCGACAGGGGGCTGGGATGAGCAGTTCTTC. Translating gives CASSPTGGWDEQFF.

Only a few counts were recorded for this clonotype. The CDR3 DNA reads TGTGCCAGCAGTCCCATGAACGGCAATCAGCCCCAGCATTTT. It specifies CASSPMNGNQPQHF. V and J are TRBV14 and TRBJ1-5; D gene uncertain. Germline CDR1 SGHDN, CDR2 FVKESK. V was cut by 6 bases and J by 2 bases, with 11 bases left in between. The CDR3 is 14 amino acids.

J is TRBJ2-1 and V is TRBV5-4; tentatively, D is TRBD1 (8 bases). The CDR3 extends over 14 amino acids. In germline, CDR1 is SGHNT, CDR2 YYREEE (reference sequence). V lost 4 bases and J lost 6, with 14 bases in between. The CDR3 loop reads CASSGEGQVNEQFF. The DNA for the CDR3 is TGTGCCAGCAGCGGGGAGGGACAGGTCAATGAGCAGTTCTTC.